The entry that follows covers one T cell receptor beta chain sequence. Its specificity is not known. The collection from each donor was one heparinised blood draw averaging about 116 mL. The data were taken from a study of beta chain features in type 1 diabetes. The authors reverse transcribed all of the isolated RNA, so sequencing captured expressed TCRB transcripts. Clones were read by immunoSEQ multiplex PCR, and TCRdb kept only the in-frame ones, dropping some. The sample gives about 250,000 clones, 11% of which show up once; more than 0.015% is in the top ten. Study-level results: All four CD4+ subsets from Type 1 diabetes patients carried moderately but significantly shorter TCRB CDR3s.

What was sequenced was naive CD4+ T cells from blood. The TCR was taken from a man aged 25 to 40 with type 1 diabetes.

The CDR3 nucleotides read TGTGCCATCAGTTTGGAGACAGGGCCGGCGGTAGGAGGCTACACCTTC. Translating it yields CAISLETGPAVGGYTF. The chain carries TRBV10-3 and TRBJ1-2, with TRBD1 matching 7 bases. V lost 5 bases, J lost 8 bases, and 17 bases stayed unmatched. Per the germline V gene, CDR1 is ENHRY and CDR2 is SYGVKD. There are 16 residues in the CDR3.